Listed below are T cell receptor beta chains from one sample, sequenced in a study of T-cell reconstitution after alpha-beta-depleted transplantation in children. TCRdb re-derived calls from the PCR reads in MiXCR, one entry per CDR3 protein. This table has approximately 980,000 distinct CDR3 sequences, about 29% appearing once. Sequencing used PBMCs, mostly from graft donor cells, obtained 360 days after TCRalphabeta/CD19-depleted stem cell transplant. The receptors were sampled from a boy younger than two who had a stem cell transplant for SCID, so the T cells may come from the graft donor. CDR3s include the opening cysteine and the closing phenylalanine or tryptophan. D genes are given only for firm matches. Clone size is stated in some rows and not others, as once, few, many or a class when expanded.

j_gene,v_gene,abundance,d_gene,CDR3aa,CDR3nt
TRBJ2-1,TRBV9,many,TRBD1,CASSYRGLVNEQFF,TGTGCCAGCAGCTACAGGGGGCTGGTCAATGAGCAGTTCTTC
TRBJ2-1,TRBV20-1,-,TRBD2,CSARGVIGNEQFF,TGCAGTGCTCGGGGGGTGATTGGCAATGAGCAGTTCTTC
TRBJ1-1,TRBV6-1,few,-,CASSRIPSGNTEAFF,TGTGCCAGCAGCAGAATTCCTTCGGGAAACACTGAAGCTTTCTTT
TRBJ2-1,TRBV5-1,-,TRBD2,CASSLARGSGAYNEQFF,TGCGCCAGCAGCTTGGCCCGGGGTAGCGGGGCCTACAATGAGCAGTTCTTC
TRBJ2-1,TRBV6-1,-,TRBD1,CASSPDRVKEQFF,TGTGCCAGCAGTCCCGACAGGGTAAAGGAGCAGTTCTTC
TRBJ2-7,TRBV2,many,TRBD1,CASRPGQGSYEQYF,TGTGCCAGCAGGCCCGGACAGGGGAGCTACGAGCAGTACTTC
TRBJ2-7,TRBV12-3/TRBV12-4,few,-,CASRLTGGPLYEQYF,TGTGCCAGCAGATTGACAGGCGGTCCTCTCTACGAGCAGTACTTC
TRBJ1-1,TRBV5-1,few,-,CASSTARNTEAFF,TGCGCCAGCAGCACAGCAAGGAACACTGAAGCTTTCTTT
TRBJ1-3,TRBV5-1,-,-,CASSLANGVLGNTIYF,TGCGCCAGCAGCTTGGCCAACGGGGTCCTCGGAAACACCATATATTTT
TRBJ2-5,TRBV20-1,few,-,CSAREGWETQYF,TGCAGTGCTAGAGAAGGGTGGGAGACCCAGTACTTC
TRBJ2-5,TRBV12-3/TRBV12-4,-,-,CASSSGTKYQETQYF,TGTGCCAGCAGTTCCGGGACAAAGTACCAAGAGACCCAGTACTTC
TRBJ1-1,TRBV5-5,many,-,CASSLEGVLTEAFF,TGTGCCAGCAGCTTGGAGGGTGTTTTGACTGAAGCTTTCTTT
TRBJ2-1,TRBV3-1,few,TRBD2,CASSQELAGAYNEQFF,TGTGCCAGCAGCCAAGAGCTAGCGGGGGCCTACAATGAGCAGTTCTTC
TRBJ1-1,TRBV7-6,-,-,CASSLGGGETEAFF,TGTGCCAGCAGCTTAGGAGGGGGAGAGACTGAAGCTTTCTTT
TRBJ2-3,TRBV9,few,TRBD2,CASSGAMAGGTDTQYF,TGTGCCAGCAGCGGAGCGATGGCGGGGGGCACAGATACGCAGTATTTT
TRBJ2-7,TRBV4-3,-,-,CASSHDPGRHEQYF,TGCGCCAGCAGCCATGATCCGGGGAGACACGAGCAGTACTTC
TRBJ2-5,TRBV4-1,-,-,CASSHPWGPETQYF,TGCGCCAGCAGCCATCCCTGGGGCCCGGAGACCCAGTACTTC
TRBJ2-7,TRBV7-2,few,TRBD2,CASSVGLAGGREQYF,TGTGCCAGCAGCGTGGGACTAGCGGGGGGGCGCGAGCAGTACTTC
TRBJ2-7,TRBV6-1,-,-,CASSAVAARSYEQYF,TGTGCCAGCAGTGCAGTAGCGGCCCGCTCCTACGAGCAGTACTTC
TRBJ2-1,TRBV7-9,few,-,CASSDEQFF,TGTGCCAGCAGTGATGAGCAGTTCTTC
TRBJ1-1,TRBV5-1,-,-,CASSSSGRPNTEAFF,TGCGCCAGCAGCTCCTCGGGACGGCCGAACACTGAAGCTTTCTTT
TRBJ2-3,TRBV9,few,-,CASSAGPGGLTRTDTQYF,TGTGCCAGCAGCGCCGGTCCGGGGGGCCTTACACGCACAGATACGCAGTATTTT